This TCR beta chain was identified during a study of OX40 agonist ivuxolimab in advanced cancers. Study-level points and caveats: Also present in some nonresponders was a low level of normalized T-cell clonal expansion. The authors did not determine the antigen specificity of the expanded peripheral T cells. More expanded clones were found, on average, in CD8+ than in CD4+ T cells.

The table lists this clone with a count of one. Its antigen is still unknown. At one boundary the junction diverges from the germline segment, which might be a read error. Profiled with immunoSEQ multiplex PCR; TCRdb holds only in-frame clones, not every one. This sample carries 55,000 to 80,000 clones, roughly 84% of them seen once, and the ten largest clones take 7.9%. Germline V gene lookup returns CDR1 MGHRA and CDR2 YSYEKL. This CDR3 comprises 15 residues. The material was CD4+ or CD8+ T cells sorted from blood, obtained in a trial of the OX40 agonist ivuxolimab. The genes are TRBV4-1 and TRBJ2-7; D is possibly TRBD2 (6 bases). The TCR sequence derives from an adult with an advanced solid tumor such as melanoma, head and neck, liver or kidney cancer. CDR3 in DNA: TGTGCCAGCAGCCAAGTTCTGGCGGGGCGCTACGAGCAGTACTTC. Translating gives CASSQVLAGRYEQYF.